The 32 T cell receptor beta chains below were found in one sample sequenced in a study of blood T cell repertoires in COVID-19. This table comes from immunoSEQ multiplex PCR, and its TCRdb copy is limited to in-frame clones, with some not included. The top ten hold approximately 4.1% of the sample, which has some 340,000 clones, approximately 91% seen once. Sequenced input: PBMCs or T cells enriched from blood (not recorded which). These receptors all come from a woman aged 30 to 39 who had been exposed to COVID-19.

The rearrangement uses TRBV5-8 and TRBJ2-7; D is unclear. Germline CDR1 SGHTS, CDR2 YDEGEE. Between the trimmed V and J ends, which lost 1 base and 0 bases, there was a span of 8 bases. The CDR3 is 14 residues long. The CDR3 region has the DNA TGTGCCAGCAGCTTGACGTTTAGCTCCTACGAGCAGTACTTC. Translated: CASSLTFSSYEQYF.

The chain has TRBV9 and TRBJ2-5; 10 nucleotides agree with TRBD1. The CDR3 contains 15 residues. With 0 bases clipped from V and 4 bases from J, the junction kept 3 bases outside the gene matches. In germline, CDR1 is SGDLS, CDR2 YYNGEE. Here the CDR3 reads CASSVEGQGPETQYF. The CDR3 nucleotides are TGTGCCAGCAGCGTAGAGGGACAGGGGCCAGAGACCCAGTACTTC. Variable domain in full (rest from reference TRBV9 and TRBJ2-5): DSGVTQTPKHLITATGQRVTLRCSPRSGDLSVYWYQQSLDQGLQFLIQYYNGEERAKGNILERFSAQQFPDLHSELNLSSLELGDSALYFCASSVEGQGPETQYFGPGTRLLVL.

The chain uses TRBV27 and TRBJ2-7; no reliable D call. Germline values: CDR1 MNHEY, CDR2 SMNVEV (reference sequence). CDR3 size: 15 residues. The V and J ends lost 5 bases and 1 base respectively, with 15 bases between them. The CDR3 loop reads CASSPFPSGSYEQYF. CDR3 sequence (DNA): TGTGCCAGCAGTCCGTTCCCTAGTGGGTCCTACGAGCAGTACTTC.

The chain joins TRBV6-6 to TRBJ1-2; the D is unclear. With 8 bases removed from V and 3 bases from J, the gap between germline ends came to 13 bases. Germline CDR1 is MNHNY and CDR2 is SVGAGI (reference sequence). The CDR3 is 13 residues long. DNA of the CDR3: TGTGCCAGCTCCCACGGAGTGGACTATGGCTACACCTTC. Its translation is CASSHGVDYGYTF.

This clone was recorded only once. V usage is TRBV19 and J usage is TRBJ2-1; 7 nucleotides align to TRBD1. CDR1 is LNHDA, CDR2 SQIVND, per germline (reference sequence). V lost 8 bases to trimming and J lost 0 bases; unmatched junction nucleotides: 7. The CDR3 sequence is 15 residues long. The DNA of the CDR3 is TGTGCCAGTGGATTGACAGGGAGCTCCTACAATGAGCAGTTCTTC. Translating it yields CASGLTGSSYNEQFF.

This chain connects TRBV7-2 to TRBJ2-2; 11 bases match TRBD2. After removal of 1 base from V and 3 bases from J, the junction contained 7 bases not matched to a gene. CDR1 is SGHTA and CDR2 is FQGNSA in the germline V gene. The CDR3 totals 18 residues. The CDR3 DNA reads as TGTGCCAGCAGCTTAGTGCCCCTAGCGGGGGGATACACCGGGGAGCTGTTTTTT. As protein: CASSLVPLAGGYTGELFF.

This rearrangement joins TRBV12-3 or TRBV12-4 to TRBJ1-2; D gene unclear. The CDR3 sequence is 13 residues long. V was trimmed by 1 base and J by 8 bases, leaving 11 bases between them. CDR3 sequence (DNA): TGTGCCAGCAGTTTAGTTCCGGGGAAAGGCTACACCTTC. Residues: CASSLVPGKGYTF.

The chain is built from TRBV11-2 and TRBJ2-2, with a tentative D call TRBD1 (5 bases). This CDR3 contains 16 residues. Trimming removed 1 base at V and 0 bases at J, with 9 bases between. Germline-derived CDR1 and CDR2 are SGHAT and FQNNGV. Written as DNA, the CDR3 is TGTGCCAGCAGCTTAGGGCAGGGTCCGAACACCGGGGAGCTGTTTTTT. Amino acid sequence: CASSLGQGPNTGELFF.

The V call is TRBV24-1, the J call TRBJ2-1; TRBD1 matches 7 bases. V lost 4 bases, J lost 3 bases, and 5 bases stayed unmatched. CDR1 is KGHDR and CDR2 is SFDVKD in the germline V gene. This CDR3 has 15 residues. The CDR3 region has the DNA TGTGCCACCAGTGACCATGGGACAGTCTACAATGAGCAGTTCTTC. Its protein product is CATSDHGTVYNEQFF.

The chain has TRBV3-1 (or the pseudogene TRBV3-2) and TRBJ2-3; D uncertain. CDR1 LGHDT and CDR2 YNNKEL come from the germline V gene (reference sequence). V was trimmed by 0 bases and J by 0 bases, leaving 10 bases between them. This CDR3 region has 16 residues. The CDR3 DNA reads TGTGCCAGCAGCCAAGAAGCGTATTTTAGCACAGATACGCAGTATTTT. Residues: CASSQEAYFSTDTQYF.

The J gene is TRBJ1-1, the V gene TRBV6-5; TRBD1 matches at 8 bases. The CDR3 has 14 residues. The V and J ends lost 5 bases and 6 bases, in that order; junction bases with no gene match: 8. Germline CDR1 reads MNHEY; CDR2 reads SVGAGI. CDR3 in amino acids: CASSPRQGLAEAFF. DNA for the CDR3: TGTGCCAGCAGTCCTCGACAGGGGCTGGCTGAAGCTTTCTTT.

The chain has TRBV5-1 and TRBJ1-3, with D unresolved. The germline V gene encodes CDR1 SGHRS and CDR2 YFSETQ. V lost 1 base and J 4 bases, leaving 9 bases between the germline ends. This CDR3 has 14 amino acids. The CDR3 DNA sequence: TGCGCCAGCAGCTTGATCGCGGGGGGAAACACCATATATTTT. Translation: CASSLIAGGNTIYF.

The gene calls are TRBV19 and TRBJ2-7, with 7 bases fitting TRBD1. The ends lost 8 bases at V and 0 bases at J; junction bases unmatched: 7. The CDR3 has 14 residues. Per the germline V gene, CDR1 is LNHDA and CDR2 is SQIVND (reference sequence). The CDR3 here is CASRTGQSSYEQYF. The CDR3 bases are TGTGCCAGTCGTACGGGACAGAGCTCCTACGAGCAGTACTTC.

The chain recombines TRBV20-1 with TRBJ1-5, with 7 nucleotides matching TRBD1. With V trimmed by 3 bases and J by 1 base, 3 bases remained unmatched. The CDR3 spans 14 residues. Germline V CDR1 and CDR2: DFQATT, SNEGSKA (reference sequence). The CDR3 DNA follows: TGCAGTGCTAGTATGGGACAGAGCAATCAGCCCCAGCATTTT. This encodes CSASMGQSNQPQHF.

This clone came up once. The chain joins TRBV3-1 (or the pseudogene TRBV3-2) to TRBJ2-5, with D possibly TRBD2 on 6 matching bases. V was cut by 1 base and J by 5 bases, with 17 bases left in between. The CDR3 spans 16 residues. From germline, CDR1 is LGHDT and CDR2 YNNKEL (reference sequence). CDR3 loop: CASSQVGLASRETQYF. The CDR3 nucleotides read TGTGCCAGCAGCCAAGTGGGACTCGCAAGCAGGGAGACCCAGTACTTC.

This rearrangement joins TRBV11-2 to TRBJ1-2; 7 bases are shared with TRBD1. There are 18 residues in the CDR3. V lost 5 bases to trimming and J lost 0 bases; unmatched junction nucleotides: 15. Germline V lookup: CDR1 SGHAT, CDR2 FQNNGV. CDR3 in amino acids: CASSPTTGTMGSNYGYTF. The CDR3 bases are TGTGCCAGCAGCCCCACGACAGGGACGATGGGGTCTAACTATGGCTACACCTTC.

The V and J genes are TRBV11-1 and TRBJ2-1; D may be TRBD1 (6 bases). The CDR3 loop spans 14 amino acids. Trimming cost V 7 bases and J 8 bases, with 18 bases left between them. Germline values: CDR1 SGHAT, CDR2 FQDESV (reference sequence). The CDR3 loop reads CASTLAGESYEQFF. Written as DNA, the CDR3 is TGTGCCAGCACCTTGGCAGGGGAGAGCTATGAGCAGTTCTTC.

The chain combines TRBV14 with TRBJ2-1; 9 nucleotides match TRBD2. The CDR3 length is 18 residues. Germline assignment: CDR1 SGHDN and CDR2 FVKESK. V trimming: 3 bases; J trimming: 9 bases; junction bases outside the gene matches: 18. CDR3 sequence: CASSHHLGRGGRLGEQFF. For the CDR3, the DNA is TGTGCCAGCAGCCACCACCTTGGGCGGGGGGGCCGGTTAGGTGAGCAGTTCTTC.

About this clone itself: Other DNA sequences from this sample encode an identical CDR3 as well. The rearrangement links TRBV7-2 to TRBJ2-7, with D possibly being TRBD1 (5 bases). The germline V gene has CDR1 SGHTA and CDR2 FQGNSA. V was trimmed by 1 base and J by 1 base, leaving 8 bases between them. The CDR3 sequence is 14 residues long. CDR3 sequence: CASSLGGPSYEQYF. The CDR3, as DNA: TGTGCCAGCAGCTTAGGGGGCCCTTCCTACGAGCAGTACTTC.

J is TRBJ1-1 and V is TRBV4-1; D perhaps matches TRBD1 (5 bases). Germline assignment: CDR1 MGHRA and CDR2 YSYEKL. Trimming pared 4 bases from V and 10 bases from J, leaving 22 bases between. The CDR3 spans 15 residues. DNA for the CDR3: TGCGCCAGCAGCCCGGAGAGGGAGGGGCGGACGGCAGCTTTCTTT. Protein product: CASSPEREGRTAAFF.

CDR3 nucleotides: TGTGCCAGCAGCTTGGCCGGCGGGGGGGCCGGAATGCATGAGCAGTTCTTC. It yields the protein CASSLAGGGAGMHEQFF. The chain has TRBV5-4 and TRBJ2-1; 9 nucleotides line up with TRBD2. Germline V gene sequence: CDR1 SGHNT, CDR2 YYREEE (reference sequence). J gave up 8 bases and V 0 bases, and 12 bases lay outside the gene matches. CDR3 length: 17 amino acids.

This chain connects TRBV2 to TRBJ2-3; TRBD2 matches at 9 bases. Germline CDR1 is SNHLY and CDR2 is FYNNEI. CDR3 length: 15 residues. Trimming cost V 2 bases and J 0 bases; bases outside gene matches: 0. This chain's CDR3 is CASSELAGSTDTQYF. The CDR3 bases are TGTGCCAGCAGTGAACTAGCGGGGAGCACAGATACGCAGTATTTT.

CDR3 loop: CASSLSLAGKETQYF. The DNA for the CDR3 is TGTGCCAGCAGCTTAAGCCTAGCGGGGAAGGAGACCCAGTACTTC. This chain links TRBV11-2 with TRBJ2-5, with 9 bases aligning to TRBD2. V was clipped by 2 bases and J by 5 bases; unmatched bases: 6. The CDR3 consists of 15 residues. Germline assignment: CDR1 SGHAT and CDR2 FQNNGV.

The genes are TRBV6-5 and TRBJ1-5; possibly TRBD1 for D (5 bases). The CDR3 consists of 15 residues. The V end was cut by 6 bases, the J end by 1 base, with 13 bases between. CDR1 is MNHEY and CDR2 is SVGAGI in the germline V gene. The CDR3 sequence is CASSLTGISNQPQHF. CDR3 coding DNA: TGTGCCAGCAGCCTTACAGGAATAAGCAATCAGCCCCAGCATTTT.

The chain carries TRBV10-3 and TRBJ2-2; a weak D match, TRBD1 (5 bases). Deletions cut 7 bases from V and 7 bases from J, with 7 bases between. Germline values: CDR1 ENHRY, CDR2 SYGVKD. This CDR3 comprises 11 residues. DNA of the CDR3: TGTGCCATCATCCAGGGCGGGGAGCTGTTTTTT. Protein sequence: CAIIQGGELFF.

V is TRBV5-1 and J is TRBJ2-1; the D gene is possibly TRBD2 (7 bases). The CDR3 has 15 residues. V was cut by 3 bases and J by 0 bases, with 10 bases left in between. The germline V gene encodes CDR1 SGHRS and CDR2 YFSETQ. The CDR3 coding sequence is TGCGCCAGCAGCTGGCGGGGGCCCTCCTACAATGAGCAGTTCTTC. Translating gives CASSWRGPSYNEQFF.

J is TRBJ1-4 and V is TRBV6-1, with 9 bases aligning to TRBD1. With V trimmed by 3 bases and J by 11 bases, 10 bases remained unmatched. Per the germline V gene, CDR1 is MNHNS and CDR2 is SASEGT. CDR3 size: 15 residues. In DNA form, the CDR3 reads TGTGCCAGCAGTGACCGACAGGGGGGAATGAAGAAACTGTTTTTT. The encoded protein is CASSDRQGGMKKLFF.

This chain connects TRBV28 to TRBJ1-6, with D perhaps TRBD1 (6 bases). The length of the CDR3 is 14 residues. Germline V gives CDR1 MDHEN, CDR2 SYDVKM. V was cut by 7 bases and J by 9 bases, with 16 bases left in between. In nucleotides, the CDR3 is TGTGCCAGCAATCTTCAGGGGCTCGGTTCACCCCTCCACTTT. This encodes CASNLQGLGSPLHF.

The gene calls are TRBV27 and TRBJ2-6; a possible D gene is TRBD1 (7 bases). V was shortened by 10 bases and J by 1 base, with 26 bases between the two germline ends. This CDR3 has 19 residues. Germline V gene lookup returns CDR1 MNHEY and CDR2 SMNVEV (reference sequence). The CDR3 DNA sequence: TGTGCCACCTATACCGGGACAGCGGGCGGGGCGTCTGGGGCCAACGTCCTGACTTTC. Amino acids: CATYTGTAGGASGANVLTF.

The chain combines TRBV12-5 with TRBJ2-5; D might be TRBD2 (5 bases). Trimming shortened V by 5 bases and J by 5 bases, and 15 bases separated the two germline ends. The germline V gene has CDR1 LGHNT and CDR2 FRNRAP. The CDR3 sequence is 14 residues long. The CDR3 sequence is CASGPTRAGETQYF. CDR3 coding DNA: TGTGCTAGTGGTCCCACGAGGGCCGGGGAGACCCAGTACTTC. The full variable domain, rest sourced from reference TRBV12-5 and TRBJ2-5, is DARVTQTPRHKVTEMGQEVTMRCQPILGHNTVFWYRQTMMQGLELLAYFRNRAPLDDSGMPKDRFSAEMPDATLATLKIQPSEPRDSAVYFCASGPTRAGETQYFGPGTRLLVL.

This clone was seen once. The genes are TRBV30 and TRBJ2-3; D is perhaps TRBD1 (6 bases). This CDR3 spans 14 amino acids. Germline-derived CDR1 and CDR2 are GTSNPN and SVGIG (reference sequence). V gave up 6 bases and J gave up 2 bases, with 15 bases separating them. As DNA, the CDR3 is TGTGCCTGCCCTTACGGGACACCCACAGATACGCAGTATTTT. It yields the protein CACPYGTPTDTQYF.

This sequence joins TRBV7-9 and TRBJ2-1; 9 nucleotides align to TRBD1. Germline V lookup: CDR1 SEHNR, CDR2 FQNEAQ (reference sequence). V gave up 6 bases and J gave up 10 bases; unmatched junction bases: 7. CDR3 length: 13 residues. CDR3 sequence reads: CASSPQGAGEQFF. CDR3 nucleotides: TGTGCCAGCAGTCCACAGGGGGCTGGGGAGCAGTTCTTC.